The 18 T cell receptor beta chains presented below share a single source sample, sequenced in a study of T cell changes during pregnancy in multiple sclerosis. The method was immunoSEQ multiplex PCR; TCRdb's version includes in-frame clones alone and lacks a portion of them. The sample yields approximately 130,000 clones, roughly 96% seen once. Specimen: peripheral blood, collected after pregnancy. The receptor set was obtained from a female donor with multiple sclerosis, enrolled in a pregnancy study.

V and J are TRBV29-1 and TRBJ2-7, with D possibly TRBD1 on 5 matching bases. The V gene's germline CDR1 is SQVTM and CDR2 ANQGSEA. Trimming took off 4 bases at V and 1 base at J, with 8 bases between the two ends. The CDR3 length is 12 residues. CDR3 loop: CSVVRDSYEQYF. CDR3 bases: TGCAGCGTTGTCAGGGATTCCTACGAGCAGTACTTC.

The V call is TRBV7-6, the J call TRBJ2-3; D perhaps matches TRBD2 (6 bases). V was shortened by 1 base and J by 3 bases, with 17 bases between the two germline ends. CDR1 SGHVS and CDR2 FNYEAQ come from the germline V gene. CDR3 length: 17 amino acids. The CDR3 loop is CASSLVEGTGVTDTQYF. The CDR3, as DNA: TGTGCCAGCAGCTTAGTGGAGGGGACGGGAGTAACAGATACGCAGTATTTT.

This chain joins TRBV7-9 and TRBJ2-7; no clear D gene. Germline loops: CDR1 SEHNR, CDR2 FQNEAQ (reference sequence). The ends were cut back, 2 bases at V and 3 bases at J, with 8 bases in the middle. There are 13 residues in the CDR3. The CDR3 spells CASSLSLNYEQYF. The CDR3 DNA reads TGTGCCAGCAGCTTAAGCCTAAACTACGAGCAGTACTTC.

The V gene is TRBV5-4, the J gene TRBJ2-1; D not resolved. The germline V gene has CDR1 SGHNT and CDR2 YYREEE (reference sequence). Between the trimmed V and J ends, which lost 0 bases and 6 bases, there was a span of 7 bases. This CDR3 comprises 13 residues. The CDR3 spells CASSLARTNEQFF. The CDR3 coding sequence is TGTGCCAGCAGCTTGGCGCGAACCAATGAGCAGTTCTTC.

V usage is TRBV6-6 and J usage is TRBJ2-1; TRBD1 matches at 11 bases. V shed 6 bases, J shed 7 bases, and the junction held 11 bases outside the gene matches. The CDR3 contains 16 residues. CDR1 and CDR2 from the germline V gene are MNHNY and SVGAGI (reference sequence). The CDR3 loop is CASRGRGDRGTNEQFF. The DNA for the CDR3 is TGTGCCAGCAGGGGCCGGGGGGACAGGGGGACAAATGAGCAGTTCTTC.

This clone was counted a single time. The rearrangement links TRBV21-1 to TRBJ2-1; TRBD2 is the table's D call and was not checked against the DNA. TRBV21-1 is noted as a pseudogene. The CDR3 is 22 amino acids. Here the CDR3 DNA reads TGTGCCAGCAGCAAAATCGGTCCCCAGGACAGTCGATGGGGGGGCCCCTACAATGAGCAGTTCTTC. As protein: CASSKIGPQDSRWGGPYNEQFF.

This clone was seen a few times. The chain employs TRBV5-1 and TRBJ2-7, with a possible D match to TRBD1 (5 bases). Germline V CDR1 and CDR2: SGHRS, YFSETQ. The CDR3 consists of 18 residues. V was cut by 4 bases and J by 0 bases, with 23 bases left in between. The CDR3 DNA follows: TGCGCCAGCAGCCTCGATAGGGCACGTAGGGGTAGCTCCTACGAGCAGTACTTC. This encodes CASSLDRARRGSSYEQYF.

The sample holds one count of this clone. The chain uses TRBV9 and TRBJ2-1, with TRBD2 identical over 13 bases. The length of the CDR3 is 18 residues. The V segment lost 0 bases and the J segment 5 bases; nucleotides outside the gene matches: 8. In germline, CDR1 is SGDLS, CDR2 YYNGEE. CDR3 sequence reads: CASSVAALAGGPDNEQFF. The CDR3 bases are TGTGCCAGCAGCGTAGCTGCACTAGCGGGAGGGCCCGACAATGAGCAGTTCTTC.

The chain recombines TRBV25-1 with TRBJ1-3, with a possible D match to TRBD1 (6 bases). Germline V lookup: CDR1 MGHDK, CDR2 SYGVNS. V lost 1 base and J lost 5, with 6 bases in between. The CDR3 runs to 13 residues. CDR3 DNA: TGTGCCAGCAGTGAATGGGACAGAAACACCATATATTTT. This codes for CASSEWDRNTIYF. Combining the CDR3 with reference TRBV25-1 and TRBJ1-3 gives the whole variable domain EADIYQTPRYLVIGTGKKITLECSQTMGHDKMYWYQQDPGMELHLIHYSYGVNSTEKGDLSSESTVSRIRTEHFPLTLESARPSHTSQYLCASSEWDRNTIYFGEGSWLTVV.

CDR3: CASSPKLPRGQDTDTQYF. CDR3 DNA sequence: TGTGCCAGCAGCCCAAAACTCCCCAGGGGTCAGGACACAGATACGCAGTATTTT. The V call is TRBV21-1, the J call TRBJ2-3; the table's D call, TRBD1, has no DNA check behind it. TRBV21-1 is a pseudogene segment. There are 18 residues in the CDR3.

V is TRBV10-3 and J is TRBJ2-5, with 8 bases lining up with TRBD1. There are 14 residues in the CDR3. The V segment lost 5 bases and the J segment 2 bases; nucleotides outside the gene matches: 4. Looked up from germline, CDR1 is ENHRY and CDR2 is SYGVKD. The CDR3 sequence is CAISFGTGQETQYF. The CDR3 DNA reads TGTGCCATCAGTTTCGGGACAGGACAAGAGACCCAGTACTTC.

The gene calls are TRBV27 and TRBJ2-5, with 8 bases matching TRBD1. V lost 5 bases and J lost 4; bases outside the gene matches: 3. CDR3 length equals 13 residues. CDR1 MNHEY and CDR2 SMNVEV come from the germline V gene (reference sequence). The CDR3 DNA reads TGTGCCAGCAGTATAACAGGGGGAGAGACCCAGTACTTC. Protein: CASSITGGETQYF.

This clone occurred once. This chain joins TRBV21-1 and TRBJ2-2; the D segment call TRBD1 is taken from the table without a DNA check. TRBV21-1 is annotated as a pseudogene. The length of the CDR3 is 15 residues. CDR3 DNA: TGTGCCAGCAGCAGCAGGCGATCGAACACCGGGGAGCTGTTTTTT. Residues: CASSSRRSNTGELFF.

The chain links TRBV28 to TRBJ2-1; possible D gene TRBD2, 5 bases. This CDR3 contains 16 residues. Germline V CDR1 and CDR2: MDHEN, SYDVKM. V lost 10 bases and J 6 bases, leaving 25 bases between the germline ends. The DNA for the CDR3 is TGTGCCACCATCAGTCGGGCTAGCAAACTTCTCAATGAGCAGTTCTTC. This gives the protein CATISRASKLLNEQFF.

CDR3 in DNA: TGTGCCAGCAGCTCCTGGGACAGGAATCCCTACGAGCAGTACTTC. The encoded protein is CASSSWDRNPYEQYF. V and J are TRBV13 and TRBJ2-7; TRBD1 agrees at 8 bases. Germline CDR1 is PRHDT and CDR2 is FYEKMQ (reference sequence). J was trimmed by 2 bases and V by 4 bases; bases with no gene match: 7. This CDR3 spans 15 amino acids.

The chain joins TRBV7-3 to TRBJ1-1; possible D gene TRBD1, 5 bases. The CDR3 covers 16 residues. Per the germline V gene, CDR1 is SGHTA and CDR2 is FQGTGA. V was pared by 1 base and J by 4 bases, with 16 bases between. For the CDR3, the DNA is TGTGCCAGCAGCTTAAAGGCCCTTGGGGGAGGCACTGAAGCTTTCTTT. Translation gives CASSLKALGGGTEAFF.

This chain connects TRBV21-1 to TRBJ1-5; the tabulated D call, TRBD1, remains unverified against the DNA. TRBV21-1 is flagged as a pseudogene. CDR3 size: 15 residues. The CDR3, as DNA: TGTGCCAGCAGCAAAGATGACAGGCCCGGACAGCCCCAGCATTTT. Translating gives CASSKDDRPGQPQHF.

J is TRBJ1-4 and V is TRBV9, with 7 bases matching TRBD1. CDR3 length: 15 amino acids. Germline values: CDR1 SGDLS, CDR2 YYNGEE. Losses at the gene ends were 0 bases for V and 6 bases for J; bases not matched to a gene: 5. In DNA, the CDR3 is TGTGCCAGCAGCGTAGGCGACAGGGTCTATGAAAAACTGTTTTTT. Translation gives CASSVGDRVYEKLFF.